This entry is about one TCR beta chain. Its antigen remains unidentified. V lost 0 bases to trimming and J lost 1 base; unmatched junction nucleotides: 0. CDR3 length: 16 amino acids. Germline CDR1 and CDR2: MDHEN and SYDVKM. Profiled with immunoSEQ multiplex PCR; TCRdb holds only in-frame clones, not every one. The profile shows approximately 200,000 clones, just over 85% of them singletons. The validation cohort, a group of more than 100 subjects, included the donors and was separate from the approximately 670-subject first cohort. The data derive from a study of cytomegalovirus exposure and HLA in healthy donors. The study's findings and limits: The study designated roughly 160 TCR beta chains cytomegalovirus-associated.

The receptor comes from a woman between 18 and 29 years old in good health and CMV-seronegative. Sequenced input: PBMCs. This chain connects TRBV28 to TRBJ2-3; 11 nucleotides line up with TRBD1. The CDR3 DNA reads TGTGCCAGCAGTTTATGGGACAGGGGGCGCACAGATACGCAGTATTTT. Its protein product is CASSLWDRGRTDTQYF.